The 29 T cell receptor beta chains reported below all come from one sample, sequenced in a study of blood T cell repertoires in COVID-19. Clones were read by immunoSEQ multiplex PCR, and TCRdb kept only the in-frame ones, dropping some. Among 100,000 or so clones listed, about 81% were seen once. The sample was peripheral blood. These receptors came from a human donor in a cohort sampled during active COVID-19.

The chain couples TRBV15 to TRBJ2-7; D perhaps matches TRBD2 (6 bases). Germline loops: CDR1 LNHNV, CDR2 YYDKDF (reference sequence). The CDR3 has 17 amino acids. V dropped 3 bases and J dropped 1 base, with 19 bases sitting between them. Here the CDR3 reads CATSSERPGLLSYEQYF. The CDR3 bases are TGTGCCACCAGCAGCGAACGGCCGGGACTCCTATCCTACGAGCAGTACTTC.

The CDR3 DNA reads TGTGCCAGCAGCTCCGAAGGACCCCTCGGAGGCAACGAGCAGTACTTC. It specifies CASSSEGPLGGNEQYF. J is TRBJ2-7 and V is TRBV7-2; D is perhaps TRBD2 (5 bases). The CDR3 runs 16 residues. Trimming took 4 bases from V and 5 from J, leaving 21 bases between them. Germline-derived CDR1 and CDR2 are SGHTA and FQGNSA.

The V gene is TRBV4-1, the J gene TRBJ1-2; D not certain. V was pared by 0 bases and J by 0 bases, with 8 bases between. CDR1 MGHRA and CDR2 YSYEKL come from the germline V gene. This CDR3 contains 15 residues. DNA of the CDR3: TGCGCCAGCAGCCAAGAACAGAGCCCTAACTATGGCTACACCTTC. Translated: CASSQEQSPNYGYTF.

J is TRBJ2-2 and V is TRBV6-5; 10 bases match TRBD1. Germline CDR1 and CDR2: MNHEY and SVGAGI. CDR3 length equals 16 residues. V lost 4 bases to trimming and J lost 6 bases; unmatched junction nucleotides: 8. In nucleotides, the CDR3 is TGTGCCAGCAGTTCCGAGGGACAGGGGATCGCCGGGGAGCTGTTTTTT. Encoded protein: CASSSEGQGIAGELFF.

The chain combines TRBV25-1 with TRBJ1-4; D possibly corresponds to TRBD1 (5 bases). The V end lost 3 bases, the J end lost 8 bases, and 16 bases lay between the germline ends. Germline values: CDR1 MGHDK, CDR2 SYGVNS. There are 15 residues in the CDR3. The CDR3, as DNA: TGTGCCAGCAGTGATCCCCAGGGTGTTCGGGAAAAACTGTTTTTT. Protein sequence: CASSDPQGVREKLFF. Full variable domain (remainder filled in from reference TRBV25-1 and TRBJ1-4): EADIYQTPRYLVIGTGKKITLECSQTMGHDKMYWYQQDPGMELHLIHYSYGVNSTEKGDLSSESTVSRIRTEHFPLTLESARPSHTSQYLCASSDPQGVREKLFFGSGTQLSVL.

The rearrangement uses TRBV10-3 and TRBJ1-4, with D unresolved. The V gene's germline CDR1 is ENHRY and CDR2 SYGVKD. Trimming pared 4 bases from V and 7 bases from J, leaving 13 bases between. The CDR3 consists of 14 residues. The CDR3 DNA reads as TGTGCCATCAGTGCTCAGGCGAGCCCTGAAAAACTGTTTTTT. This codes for CAISAQASPEKLFF.

CDR3 region: CASSLGGGATDTQYF. The CDR3 DNA sequence: TGTGCCAGCAGCTTGGGCGGGGGGGCCACAGATACGCAGTATTTT. The chain uses TRBV5-4 and TRBJ2-3; TRBD2 agrees at 9 bases. There are 15 residues in the CDR3. V lost 0 bases to trimming and J lost 2 bases; unmatched junction nucleotides: 1. Germline V gene data show CDR1 as SGHNT and CDR2 as YYREEE (reference sequence).

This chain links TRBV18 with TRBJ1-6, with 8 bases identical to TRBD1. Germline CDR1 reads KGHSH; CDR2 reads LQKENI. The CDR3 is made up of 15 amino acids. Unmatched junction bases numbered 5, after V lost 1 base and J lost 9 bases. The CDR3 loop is CASSPRRTGISPLHF. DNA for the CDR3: TGTGCCAGCTCACCACGAAGGACAGGGATTTCACCCCTCCACTTT.

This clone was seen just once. CDR3 loop: CASSSTDTTGAFF. CDR3 nucleotide sequence: TGTGCCAGCAGCTCCACCGACACCACTGGGGCTTTCTTT. The rearrangement links TRBV11-1 to TRBJ1-1; D remains ambiguous. The CDR3 runs to 13 residues. CDR1 and CDR2 (germline): SGHAT, FQDESV (reference sequence). V was trimmed by 4 bases and J by 11 bases, leaving 17 bases between them.

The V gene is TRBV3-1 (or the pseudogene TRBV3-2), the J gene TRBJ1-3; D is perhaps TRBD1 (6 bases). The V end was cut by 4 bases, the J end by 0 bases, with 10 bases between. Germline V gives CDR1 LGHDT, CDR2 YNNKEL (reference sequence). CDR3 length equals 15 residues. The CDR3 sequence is CASSPWTASGNTIYF. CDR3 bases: TGTGCCAGCAGCCCTTGGACAGCCTCTGGAAACACCATATATTTT.

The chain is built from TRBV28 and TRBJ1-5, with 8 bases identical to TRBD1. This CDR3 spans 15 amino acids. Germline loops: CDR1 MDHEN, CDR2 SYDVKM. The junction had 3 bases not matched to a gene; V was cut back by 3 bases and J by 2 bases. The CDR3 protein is CASSFQGAGNQPQHF. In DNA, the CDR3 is TGTGCCAGCAGTTTTCAGGGGGCAGGCAATCAGCCCCAGCATTTT.

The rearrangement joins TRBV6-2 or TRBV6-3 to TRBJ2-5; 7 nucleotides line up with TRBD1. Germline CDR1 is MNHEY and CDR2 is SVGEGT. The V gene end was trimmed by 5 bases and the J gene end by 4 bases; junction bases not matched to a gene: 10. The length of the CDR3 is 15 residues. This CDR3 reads CASSRWQGVGETQYF. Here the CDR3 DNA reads TGTGCCAGCAGTCGCTGGCAGGGGGTGGGAGAGACCCAGTACTTC.

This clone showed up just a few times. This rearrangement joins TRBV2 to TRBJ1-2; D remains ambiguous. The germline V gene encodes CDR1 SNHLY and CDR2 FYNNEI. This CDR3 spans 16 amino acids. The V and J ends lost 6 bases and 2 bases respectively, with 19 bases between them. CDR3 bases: TGTGCCAGCAGGCCCCTAGCCGGGATGCTAAACTATGGCTACACCTTC. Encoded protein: CASRPLAGMLNYGYTF. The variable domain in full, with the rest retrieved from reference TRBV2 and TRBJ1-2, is EPEVTQTPSHQVTQMGQEVILRCVPISNHLYFYWYRQILGQKVEFLVSFYNNEISEKSEIFDDQFSVERPDGSNFTLKIRSTKLEDSAMYFCASRPLAGMLNYGYTFGSGTRLTVV.

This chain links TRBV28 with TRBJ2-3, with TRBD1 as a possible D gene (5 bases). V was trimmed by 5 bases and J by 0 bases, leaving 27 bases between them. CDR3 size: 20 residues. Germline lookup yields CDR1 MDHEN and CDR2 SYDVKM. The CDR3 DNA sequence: TGTGCCAGCAGTCCCTACAGACTCAGGGTCCAAATGACTAGCACAGATACGCAGTATTTT. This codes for CASSPYRLRVQMTSTDTQYF.

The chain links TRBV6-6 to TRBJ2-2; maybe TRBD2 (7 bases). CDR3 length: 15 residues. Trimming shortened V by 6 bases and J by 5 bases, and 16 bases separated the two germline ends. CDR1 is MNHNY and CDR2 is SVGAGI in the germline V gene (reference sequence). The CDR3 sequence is CASRRTGRGTGELFF. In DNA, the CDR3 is TGTGCCAGCAGGAGAACAGGGAGGGGAACCGGGGAGCTGTTTTTT.

This chain's CDR3 is CASSLAAGAGANVLTF. The CDR3 nucleotides read TGTGCCAGCAGCTTGGCCGCAGGGGCTGGGGCCAACGTCCTGACTTTC. This sequence joins TRBV5-5 and TRBJ2-6; tentative D call: TRBD1 (6 bases). The length of the CDR3 is 16 residues. CDR1 and CDR2 (germline): SGHKS, YYEKEE (reference sequence). V lost 0 bases to trimming and J lost 2 bases, with 9 bases between them. Drawing the rest from reference TRBV5-5 and TRBJ2-6, the complete variable domain is DAGVTQSPTHLIKTRGQQVTLRCSPISGHKSVSWYQQVLGQGPQFIFQYYEKEERGRGNFPDRFSARQFPNYSSELNVNALLLGDSALYLCASSLAAGAGANVLTFGAGSRLTVL.

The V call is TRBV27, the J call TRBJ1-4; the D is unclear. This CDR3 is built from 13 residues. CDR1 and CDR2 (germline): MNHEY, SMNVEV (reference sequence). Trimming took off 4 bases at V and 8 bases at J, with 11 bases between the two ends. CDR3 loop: CASSSEGGEKLFF. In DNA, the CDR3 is TGTGCCAGCAGTTCGGAGGGTGGGGAAAAACTGTTTTTT.

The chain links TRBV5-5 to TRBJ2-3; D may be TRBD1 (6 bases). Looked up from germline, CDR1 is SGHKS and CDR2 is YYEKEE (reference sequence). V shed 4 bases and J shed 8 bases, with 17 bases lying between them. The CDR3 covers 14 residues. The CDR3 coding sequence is TGTGCCAGCAGCGCCCCACTGGGGGCGGGTACGCAGTATTTT. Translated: CASSAPLGAGTQYF.

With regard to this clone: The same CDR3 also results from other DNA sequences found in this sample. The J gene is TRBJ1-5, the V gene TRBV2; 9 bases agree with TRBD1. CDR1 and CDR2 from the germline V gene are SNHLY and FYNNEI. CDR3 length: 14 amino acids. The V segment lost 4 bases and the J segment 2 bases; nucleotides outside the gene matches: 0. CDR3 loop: CASSGTGGNQPQHF. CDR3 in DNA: TGTGCCAGCAGTGGGACAGGGGGCAATCAGCCCCAGCATTTT.

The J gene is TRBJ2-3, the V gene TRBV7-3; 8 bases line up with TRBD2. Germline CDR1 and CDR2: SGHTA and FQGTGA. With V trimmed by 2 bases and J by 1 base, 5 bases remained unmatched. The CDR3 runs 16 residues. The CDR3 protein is CASSLAPTSGTDTQYF. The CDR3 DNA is TGTGCCAGCAGCTTAGCCCCGACTAGCGGCACAGATACGCAGTATTTT.

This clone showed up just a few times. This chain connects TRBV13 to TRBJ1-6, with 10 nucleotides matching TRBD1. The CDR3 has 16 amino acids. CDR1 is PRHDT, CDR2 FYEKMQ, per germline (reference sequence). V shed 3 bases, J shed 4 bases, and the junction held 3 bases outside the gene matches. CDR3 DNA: TGTGCCAGCAGCTTTTGGACAGGGGGATATAATTCACCCCTCCACTTT. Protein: CASSFWTGGYNSPLHF. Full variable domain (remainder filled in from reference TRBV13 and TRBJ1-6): AAGVIQSPRHLIKEKRETATLKCYPIPRHDTVYWYQQGPGQDPQFLISFYEKMQSDKGSIPDRFSAQQFSDYHSELNMSSLELGDSALYFCASSFWTGGYNSPLHFGNGTRLTVT.

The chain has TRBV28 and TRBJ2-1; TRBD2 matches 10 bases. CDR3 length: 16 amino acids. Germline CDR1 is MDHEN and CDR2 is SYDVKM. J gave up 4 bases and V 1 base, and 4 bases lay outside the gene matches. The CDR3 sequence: CASSLYASGGYNEQFF. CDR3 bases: TGTGCCAGCAGTTTATACGCTAGCGGGGGATACAATGAGCAGTTCTTC.

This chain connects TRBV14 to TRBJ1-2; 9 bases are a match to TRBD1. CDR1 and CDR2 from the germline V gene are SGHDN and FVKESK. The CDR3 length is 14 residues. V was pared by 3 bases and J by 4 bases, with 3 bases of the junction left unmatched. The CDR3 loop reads CASSHTDRGYGYTF. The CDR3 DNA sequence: TGTGCCAGCAGCCACACGGACAGGGGCTATGGCTACACCTTC.

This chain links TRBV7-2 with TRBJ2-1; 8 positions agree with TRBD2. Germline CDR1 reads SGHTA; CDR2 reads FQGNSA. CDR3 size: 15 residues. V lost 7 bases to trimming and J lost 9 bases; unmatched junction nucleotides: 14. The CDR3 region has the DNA TGTGCCAGCACTGGATGGACTAGCCTGCGGGGTGAGCAGTTCTTC. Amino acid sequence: CASTGWTSLRGEQFF.

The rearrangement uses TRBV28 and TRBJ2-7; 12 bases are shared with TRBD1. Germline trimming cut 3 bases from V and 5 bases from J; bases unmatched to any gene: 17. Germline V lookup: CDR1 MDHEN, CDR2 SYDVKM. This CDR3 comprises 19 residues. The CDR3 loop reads CASSLSSFGGTGGFHEQYF. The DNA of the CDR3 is TGTGCCAGCAGTTTGAGCTCCTTTGGCGGGACAGGGGGCTTCCACGAGCAGTACTTC.

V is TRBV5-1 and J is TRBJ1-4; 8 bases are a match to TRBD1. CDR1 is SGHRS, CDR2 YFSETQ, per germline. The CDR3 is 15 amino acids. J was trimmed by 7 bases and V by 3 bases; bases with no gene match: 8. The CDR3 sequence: CASSSKTGAGEKLFF. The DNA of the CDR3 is TGCGCCAGCAGCTCAAAGACAGGGGCCGGTGAAAAACTGTTTTTT.

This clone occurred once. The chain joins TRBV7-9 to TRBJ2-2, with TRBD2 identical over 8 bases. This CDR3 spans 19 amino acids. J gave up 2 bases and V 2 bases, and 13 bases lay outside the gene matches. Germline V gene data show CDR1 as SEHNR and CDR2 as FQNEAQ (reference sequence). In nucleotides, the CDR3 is TGTGCCAGCAGCTTAATTCTTTCGTGGCGGGGGGCAAACACCGGGGAGCTGTTTTTT. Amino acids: CASSLILSWRGANTGELFF. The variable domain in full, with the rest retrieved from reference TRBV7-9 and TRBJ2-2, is DTGVSQNPRHKITKRGQNVTFRCDPISEHNRLYWYRQTLGQGPEFLTYFQNEAQLEKSRLLSDRFSAERPKGSFSTLEIQRTEQGDSAMYLCASSLILSWRGANTGELFFGEGSRLTVL.

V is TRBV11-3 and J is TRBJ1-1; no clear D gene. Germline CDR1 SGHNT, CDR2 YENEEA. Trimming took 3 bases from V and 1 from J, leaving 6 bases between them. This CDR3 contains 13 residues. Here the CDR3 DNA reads TGTGCCAGCAGCTTTTCGGGGAACACTGAAGCTTTCTTT. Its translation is CASSFSGNTEAFF.

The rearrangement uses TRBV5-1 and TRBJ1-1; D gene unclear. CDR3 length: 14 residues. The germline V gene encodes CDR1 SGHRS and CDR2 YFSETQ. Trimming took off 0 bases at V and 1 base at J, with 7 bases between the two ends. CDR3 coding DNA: TGCGCCAGCAGCTTGGGGGGAGGGAACACTGAAGCTTTCTTT. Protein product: CASSLGGGNTEAFF. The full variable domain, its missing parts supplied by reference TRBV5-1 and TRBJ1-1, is KAGVTQTPRYLIKTRGQQVTLSCSPISGHRSVSWYQQTPGQGLQFLFEYFSETQRNKGNFPGRFSGRQFSNSRSEMNVSTLELGDSALYLCASSLGGGNTEAFFGQGTRLTVV.